A single sample gave rise to the 5 T cell receptor beta chains below, sequenced in a study of cytomegalovirus exposure and HLA in healthy donors. PCR was performed using 60 Vbeta and 13 Jbeta primers. Repertoires were generated with immunoSEQ multiplex PCR, while TCRdb's copy carries only in-frame clones and drops some. The specimen's table records some 75,000 clones. Sequenced sample: PBMCs. The receptor source for this set is a man aged 35-49 years in good health and CMV-seronegative.

V gene TRBV29-1 combines with J gene TRBJ2-1, with TRBD2 matching over 11 bases. This CDR3 contains 18 residues. The germline V gene encodes CDR1 SQVTM and CDR2 ANQGSEA. With V trimmed by 0 bases and J by 4 bases, 11 bases remained unmatched. CDR3 in amino acids: CSVEDQGGTSGPYNEQFF. CDR3 coding DNA: TGCAGCGTTGAAGATCAGGGGGGGACTAGCGGACCTTACAATGAGCAGTTCTTC.

This rearrangement joins TRBV9 to TRBJ2-7; the D is unclear. This CDR3 region has 12 residues. V lost 4 bases to trimming and J lost 3 bases, with 8 bases between them. Germline V gives CDR1 SGDLS, CDR2 YYNGEE. CDR3 sequence: CASSLPGYEQYF. CDR3 in DNA: TGTGCCAGCAGCCTCCCCGGCTACGAGCAGTACTTC.

The chain uses TRBV30 and TRBJ2-7; possible D gene TRBD2, 5 bases. Trimming shortened V by 4 bases and J by 4 bases, and 11 bases separated the two germline ends. Germline V lookup: CDR1 GTSNPN, CDR2 SVGIG (reference sequence). The CDR3 length is 12 residues. This CDR3 is CAWTRGFYEQYF. The CDR3 DNA is TGTGCCTGGACCAGAGGGTTTTACGAGCAGTACTTC.

The chain links TRBV6-4 to TRBJ2-1, with 9 bases identical to TRBD2. Unmatched junction bases numbered 3, after V lost 3 bases and J lost 3 bases. Germline V gives CDR1 MRHNA, CDR2 SNTAGT. The CDR3 is made up of 15 amino acids. CDR3 in amino acids: CASSDLAGDYNEQFF. CDR3 nucleotide sequence: TGTGCCAGCAGTGATTTAGCGGGGGACTACAATGAGCAGTTCTTC.

The chain recombines TRBV7-2 with TRBJ1-4, with D maybe TRBD1 (6 bases). Germline V gene lookup returns CDR1 SGHTA and CDR2 FQGNSA. Deletions cut 1 base from V and 8 bases from J, with 14 bases between. The CDR3 is made up of 15 amino acids. CDR3 region: CASSLEAGDDEKLFF. The DNA of the CDR3 is TGTGCCAGCAGCTTAGAGGCAGGGGATGACGAAAAACTGTTTTTT.